Below, one T cell receptor beta chain is given with its context. This specimen belongs to a study of blood T cell repertoires in COVID-19. At the level of the study: The United States, Italy and Spain were the sources of the acute and convalescent COVID-19 samples.

Libraries were prepared by immunoSEQ multiplex PCR; TCRdb keeps only in-frame clonotypes and omits some of them. Of 240,000 or so clones in the sample, approximately 83% are singletons; the top ten hold approximately 3.5%. This CDR3 is built from 16 residues. Germline CDR1 reads ENHRY; CDR2 reads SYGVKD. The junction had 4 bases not matched to a gene; V was cut back by 0 bases and J by 1 base. Study members were between about 18 and 95 years old and lived in approximately 25 US regions. The chain has TRBV10-3 and TRBJ2-3, with TRBD2 identical over 7 bases. Sequenced: PBMCs or T cells enriched from blood (not recorded which). The TCR sequence derives from a woman aged 40 to 50 with acute COVID-19. The CDR3: CAISESASGGTDTQYF. CDR3 DNA: TGTGCCATCAGTGAGTCGGCTAGCGGAGGCACAGATACGCAGTATTTT.